These T cell receptor beta chains were read from a single sample in a study of OX40 agonist ivuxolimab in advanced cancers. Clones were read by immunoSEQ multiplex PCR, and TCRdb kept only the in-frame ones, dropping some. The data show about 38,000 clones, with around four fifths seen just once and 35% to 40% held by the top ten. Sequenced here: CD4+ or CD8+ T cells sorted from blood, sampled in a trial of the OX40 agonist ivuxolimab. These receptors were obtained from an adult with an advanced solid tumor such as melanoma, head and neck, liver or kidney cancer. Each CDR3 is given with its conserved first and last residue. Fields, in order: clone size, D gene, V gene, J gene, CDR3 DNA, CDR3 protein. A D gene is named only where the DNA matches it firmly. Rows give clone size only sometimes, using once, few, many, or a class for an expanded clone.

-	TRBD2	TRBV4-2	TRBJ2-5	TGTGCCAGCAGCCAAGAAATTTTTCGGGGGGGCGGGGAGACCCAGTACTTC	CASSQEIFRGGGETQYF
-	-	TRBV28	TRBJ2-1	TGTGCCAGCACCCGGGACACAGTCAATGAGCAGTTCTTC	CASTRDTVNEQFF
-	-	TRBV5-4	TRBJ2-7	TGTGCCAGCAGCCGGGACCTCTACGAGCAGTACTTC	CASSRDLYEQYF
-	TRBD2	TRBV5-4	TRBJ2-7	TGTGCCAGCAGCTTTCCGAGCGGGAGGACCGAGCAGTACTTC	CASSFPSGRTEQYF
-	-	TRBV30	TRBJ2-7	TGTGCCTGGAGTGTAGGGGGAAAACAGTACTTC	CAWSVGGKQYF
-	-	TRBV19	TRBJ1-5	TGTGCCAGTAGTATGGGGATCAATCAGCCCCAGCATTTT	CASSMGINQPQHF
-	-	TRBV2	TRBJ2-4	TGTGCCAGCAGTGAAATACTAGCCACGCACATTCAGTACTTC	CASSEILATHIQYF
-	-	TRBV6-4	TRBJ2-2	TGTGCCAGCAGCAGGGGCAGCGGAACAAGCGGGGAGCTGTTTTTT	CASSRGSGTSGELFF
-	-	TRBV6-1	TRBJ2-7	TGTGCCAGCAGTGACTCCCGTGGCTACTACGAGCAGTACTTC	CASSDSRGYYEQYF
-	-	TRBV4-1	TRBJ1-6	TGCGCCAGCAGCCAAGTCACCGGGACGGCAAATTCACCCCTCCACTTT	CASSQVTGTANSPLHF
once	-	TRBV29-1	TRBJ1-1	TGCAGCGTTGGGCGGACTGAAGCTTTCTTT	CSVGRTEAFF
-	TRBD1	TRBV4-2	TRBJ1-1	TGTGCCAGCAGCAACGGACAGGGTAACACTGAAGCTTTCTTT	CASSNGQGNTEAFF
-	-	TRBV30	TRBJ1-4	TGTGCCTGGAGTAGAGGGTTGGGGGAAAAACTGTTTTTT	CAWSRGLGEKLFF
-	TRBD2	TRBV6-5	TRBJ2-7	TGTGCCAGCAGGCGCGACATGGGACTAGCTGGCGAGCAGTACTTC	CASRRDMGLAGEQYF
-	-	TRBV11-1	TRBJ2-1	TGTGCCAGCAGCGCCACAGGGAATCGGAATGAGCAGTTCTTC	CASSATGNRNEQFF
-	-	TRBV6-6	TRBJ2-7	TGTGCCAGCCAACGGCCGATCTACGAGCAGTACTTC	CASQRPIYEQYF
few	-	TRBV20-1	TRBJ1-1	TGCAGTGCTAGAGACCTCAATGAAGCTTTCTTT	CSARDLNEAFF
-	TRBD2	TRBV2	TRBJ2-7	TGTGCCATCTCAACTAGCGGGGGGCTGGAGCAGTACTTC	CAISTSGGLEQYF
-	-	TRBV5-1	TRBJ2-2	TGCGCCAGCAGCTTAACCGGGACCGAGCACACCGGGGAGCTGTTTTTT	CASSLTGTEHTGELFF
-	-	TRBV6-5	TRBJ1-2	TGTGCCAGCAGGGCAGGGTCCTATGGCTACACCTTC	CASRAGSYGYTF
-	-	TRBV29-1	TRBJ1-4	TGCAGCGTTGAAAGTACGGCGGGCGAAAAACTGTTTTTT	CSVESTAGEKLFF
-	-	TRBV29-1	TRBJ2-1	TGCAGCGTTGTAGGGACACGTTCCTACAATGAGCAGTTCTTC	CSVVGTRSYNEQFF
-	-	TRBV13	TRBJ2-3	TGTGCCAGCACCGGTCCGGGACTTCGCACAGATACGCAGTATTTT	CASTGPGLRTDTQYF
-	-	TRBV6-6	TRBJ2-7	TGTGCCAGCAACCCAGGGGAAAGCTACGAGCAGTACTTC	CASNPGESYEQYF
-	-	TRBV9	TRBJ2-6	TGTGCCAGGGGACTTACCTGGGGCAGGGGCTGTAGTGGGGCCAACGTCCTGACTTTC	CARGLTWGRGCSGANVLTF